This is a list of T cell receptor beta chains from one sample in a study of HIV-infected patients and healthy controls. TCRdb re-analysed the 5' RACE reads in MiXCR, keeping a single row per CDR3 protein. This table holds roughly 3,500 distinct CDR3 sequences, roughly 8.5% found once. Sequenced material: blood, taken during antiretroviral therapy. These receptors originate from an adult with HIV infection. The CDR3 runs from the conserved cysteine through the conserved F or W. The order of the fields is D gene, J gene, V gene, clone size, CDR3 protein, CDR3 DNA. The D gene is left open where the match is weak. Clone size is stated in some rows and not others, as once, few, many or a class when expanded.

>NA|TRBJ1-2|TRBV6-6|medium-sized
CASRKAVGYTF
TGTGCCAGCAGAAAGGCGGTTGGCTACACCTTC
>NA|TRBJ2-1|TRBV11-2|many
CASSLPLDEQFF
TGTGCCAGCAGCTTACCCCTAGATGAGCAGTTCTTC
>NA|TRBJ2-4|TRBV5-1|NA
CASSLTPGQKNIQYF
TGCGCCAGCAGCTTAACACCCGGACAGAAAAACATTCAGTACTTC
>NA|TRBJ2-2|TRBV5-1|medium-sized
CASSLQVPGELFF
TGCGCCAGCAGCTTACAGGTTCCCGGGGAGCTGTTTTTT
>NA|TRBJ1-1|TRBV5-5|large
CASSTGLEAFF
TGTGCCAGCAGCACTGGACTTGAAGCTTTCTTT
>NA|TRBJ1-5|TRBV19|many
CASSIWGVDNQPQHF
TGTGCCAGTAGTATCTGGGGGGTAGACAATCAGCCCCAGCATTTT
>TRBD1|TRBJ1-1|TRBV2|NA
CASSGTGKTEAFF
TGTGCCAGCAGCGGGACAGGGAAGACTGAAGCTTTCTTT
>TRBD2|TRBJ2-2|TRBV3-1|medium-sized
CASSRILGGGYTGELFF
TGTGCCAGCAGCCGAATTCTGGGCGGGGGGTACACCGGGGAGCTGTTTTTT
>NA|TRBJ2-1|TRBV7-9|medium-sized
CASSPPEGGSYNEQFF
TGTGCCAGCAGCCCTCCGGAGGGGGGGAGCTACAATGAGCAGTTCTTC
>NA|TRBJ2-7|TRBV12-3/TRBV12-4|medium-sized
CASSLLQGSTYEQYF
TGTGCCAGCAGTTTACTTCAGGGGTCCACCTACGAGCAGTACTTC
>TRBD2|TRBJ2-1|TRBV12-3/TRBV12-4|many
CASSRQAGPAYNEQFF
TGTGCCAGCAGTCGACAAGCGGGGCCTGCCTACAATGAGCAGTTCTTC
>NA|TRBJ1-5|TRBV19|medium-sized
CASSIFGQRGGGNQPQHF
TGTGCCAGTAGTATTTTCGGGCAGAGGGGTGGAGGCAATCAGCCCCAGCATTTT
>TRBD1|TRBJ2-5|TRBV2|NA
CASRRDRVIRETQYF
TGTGCCAGCAGGCGCGACAGGGTGATTCGAGAGACCCAGTACTTC
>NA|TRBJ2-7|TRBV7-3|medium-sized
CASSFGTGSNEQYF
TGTGCCAGCAGCTTTGGCACAGGGAGCAACGAGCAGTACTTC
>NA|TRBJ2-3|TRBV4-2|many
CASSQDFVDTQYF
TGTGCCAGCAGCCAAGATTTTGTAGATACGCAGTATTTT
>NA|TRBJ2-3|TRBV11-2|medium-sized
CASSSGVFTGGADTQYF
TGTGCCAGCAGCTCAGGAGTGTTTACAGGGGGGGCAGATACGCAGTATTTT
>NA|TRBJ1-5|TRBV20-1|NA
CSAGRVGATNQPQHF
TGCAGTGCTGGGCGGGTGGGAGCGACCAATCAGCCCCAGCATTTT
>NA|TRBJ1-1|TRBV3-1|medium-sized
CASSPKSGWSSEAFF
TGTGCCAGCAGCCCTAAGTCAGGGTGGAGTTCTGAAGCTTTCTTT
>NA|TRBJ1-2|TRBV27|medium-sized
CASSSPSTANYGYTF
TGTGCCAGCAGTTCACCCAGCACTGCTAACTATGGCTACACCTTC
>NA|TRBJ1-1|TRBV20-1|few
CSAPGGAEAFF
TGCAGTGCCCCTGGGGGTGCTGAAGCTTTCTTT
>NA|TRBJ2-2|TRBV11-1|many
CASNEVGLSTGELFF
TGTGCCAGCAATGAGGTGGGGCTGAGCACCGGGGAGCTGTTTTTT
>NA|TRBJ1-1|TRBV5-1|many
CASSSGALGTEAFF
TGCGCCAGCAGCTCCGGGGCTTTGGGCACTGAAGCTTTCTTT